The entry that follows covers one TCR beta chain sequence. The sample is drawn from a study of blood T cell repertoires in COVID-19. Trimming removed 0 bases at V and 3 bases at J, with 7 bases between. This CDR3 has 13 amino acids. Germline assignment: CDR1 SGHNT and CDR2 YYREEE (reference sequence). Libraries were prepared by immunoSEQ multiplex PCR; TCRdb keeps only in-frame clonotypes and omits some of them. The profile shows about 140,000 clones, about 89% of them singletons. V and J are TRBV5-4 and TRBJ2-7; D gene ambiguous. The sequence derives from a man between 50 and 59 years old who had recovered from COVID-19. The sequencing sample was made of peripheral blood. The CDR3 DNA reads TGTGCCAGCAGCTTGGAACATCGCTACGAGCAGTACTTC. Translated: CASSLEHRYEQYF. The whole variable domain, remainder taken from reference TRBV5-4 and TRBJ2-7, is ETGVTQSPTHLIKTRGQQVTLRCSSQSGHNTVSWYQQALGQGPQFIFQYYREEENGRGNFPPRFSGLQFPNYSSELNVNALELDDSALYLCASSLEHRYEQYFGPGTRLTVT.